The 20 T cell receptor beta chains below come from one sample, sequenced in a study of Graves' ophthalmopathy and Graves' hyperthyroidism (dated by TCRdb to 2016 to 2019). For sequencing, an Illumina HiSeq 2000 was employed. For repertoire sequencing, the TCR beta CDR3 regions were amplified from RNA transcripts. HTBI primers and the Qiagen OneStep RT-PCR kit were used in a first-round RT-PCR, which was followed by a second-round multiplex PCR, size selection and purification. TCRdb took the public reads, trimmed them with fastp at Q25, ran MiXCR for clone calling and kept in-frame beta chains. Rows matching on CDR3 protein sequence are summarized as one entry with the most common DNA and genes. The sample includes approximately 700,000 distinct CDR3 sequences, with about two fifths observed a single time. The ten most abundant clones make up around 3.3% of the sample. The sample consisted of peripheral blood. The receptors here all came from an adult man with Graves' ophthalmopathy.

The genes are TRBV4-3 and TRBJ1-1; the D is unclear. The CDR3 sequence is 15 residues long. The germline CDR1 and CDR2 sequences are LGHNA and YSLEER. The V gene lost 0 bases and the J gene lost 1 base, with 9 bases spanning the gap. The chain's CDR3 is CASSQEPIPNTEAFF. In nucleotides, the CDR3 is TGCGCCAGCAGCCAAGAGCCGATCCCGAACACTGAAGCTTTCTTT.

This clonotype was detected ten times or more. The chain employs TRBV10-3 and TRBJ2-2; D could derive from TRBD1 or TRBD2 (7 bases each). V was shortened by 2 bases and J by 3 bases, with 10 bases between the two germline ends. This CDR3 spans 15 amino acids. Germline values: CDR1 ENHRY, CDR2 SYGVKD. The CDR3 bases are TGTGCCATCAGTGAGGGGAGGGGGCACACCGGGGAGCTGTTTTTT. Protein: CAISEGRGHTGELFF.

This clonotype turned up a few times. The chain combines TRBV10-3 with TRBJ2-1; D is unclear. V lost 4 bases and J lost 7, with 14 bases in between. The germline CDR1 and CDR2 sequences are ENHRY and SYGVKD. The length of the CDR3 is 14 residues. CDR3 amino acids: CAISGAATGNEQFF. In nucleotides, the CDR3 is TGTGCCATCAGTGGGGCGGCGACCGGGAATGAGCAGTTCTTC.

This sequence joins TRBV29-1 and TRBJ1-4, with D possibly being TRBD1 (5 bases). V shed 5 bases and J shed 10 bases, with 20 bases lying between them. Germline V lookup: CDR1 SQVTM, CDR2 ANQGSEA. The CDR3 extends over 14 amino acids. The CDR3 reads CSVLTGTEGGKLFF. The CDR3 nucleotides are TGCAGCGTTCTGACCGGGACGGAAGGAGGAAAACTGTTTTTT.

Regarding this clonotype: Sequence at one end of the junction differs from germline and may be a read error. The chain joins TRBV7-9 to TRBJ2-5, with D perhaps matching TRBD2 (7 bases). The CDR3 loop spans 18 amino acids. CDR1 and CDR2 from the germline V gene are SEHNR and FQNEAQ (reference sequence). CDR3 amino acids: CASSHPPVFSVGGGTQYF. The CDR3 DNA is TGCGCCAGCAGCCATCCCCCTGTTTTTAGCGTAGGGGGGGGGACCCAGTACTTC.

This clonotype was seen once. The chain recombines TRBV25-1 with TRBJ2-5; 9 bases fit TRBD1. CDR3 length: 16 amino acids. Germline V gene sequence: CDR1 MGHDK, CDR2 SYGVNS. Unmatched junction bases numbered 10, after V lost 5 bases and J lost 3 bases. The CDR3 region is CASSSFRQGGKETQYF. The CDR3 DNA is TGTGCCAGCAGTTCCTTCAGACAGGGGGGTAAAGAGACCCAGTACTTC.

This clonotype showed up many times. The chain uses TRBV5-1 and TRBJ1-1; D is possibly TRBD1 (5 bases). V was clipped by 0 bases and J by 7 bases, with 10 bases between them. CDR1 is SGHRS, CDR2 YFSETQ, per germline. The CDR3 sequence is 13 residues long. The CDR3 DNA sequence: TGCGCCAGCAGCTTGGGGCAGGGCTATGAAGCTTTCTTT. This sequence encodes CASSLGQGYEAFF.

The table lists this clonotype with many counts. V is TRBV14 and J is TRBJ2-5; the D is unclear. V dropped 0 bases and J dropped 0 bases, with 5 bases sitting between them. Germline V gene lookup returns CDR1 SGHDN and CDR2 FVKESK. The CDR3 sequence is 14 residues long. CDR3 amino acids: CASSQDRYQETQYF. CDR3 DNA sequence: TGTGCCAGCAGCCAAGACAGGTACCAAGAGACCCAGTACTTC.

The chain employs TRBV5-5 and TRBJ1-1, with D unresolved. This CDR3 comprises 15 residues. The germline CDR1 and CDR2 sequences are SGHKS and YYEKEE (reference sequence). V was shortened by 0 bases and J by 3 bases, with 12 bases between the two germline ends. The CDR3 reads CASSLGWEIYTEAFF. DNA for the CDR3: TGTGCCAGCAGCTTGGGATGGGAGATATACACTGAAGCTTTCTTT.

This clonotype occurred once. Given a much more abundant clone one base away, this may be a read error. The CDR3 loop is CASSLSGSEGGTQYF. The CDR3 bases are TGCGCCAGCAGCTTGTCCGGCTCCGAGGGGGGGACCCAGTACTTC. The chain carries TRBV5-1 and TRBJ2-5; the D gene could be TRBD1 or TRBD2 (6 bases each). The germline V gene has CDR1 SGHRS and CDR2 YFSETQ. CDR3 length equals 15 residues. The germline V and J ends were trimmed by 1 base and 7 bases, with 17 bases remaining between them.

The CDR3 DNA sequence: TGTGCCCTGACAGGGGGTGGTACTGAAGCTTTCTTT. Translating gives CALTGGGTEAFF. J is TRBJ1-1 and V is TRBV6-2 or TRBV6-3, with 9 bases matching TRBD1. The length of the CDR3 is 12 residues. The trim removed 11 bases at V and 5 bases at J, leaving 6 bases unmatched. The germline V gene has CDR1 MNHEY and CDR2 SVGEGT.

Concerning this clonotype itself: Compared with germline, one end of the junction differs, possibly owing to a read error. This chain connects TRBV12-3 or TRBV12-4 to TRBJ2-6; 8 nucleotides agree with TRBD2. The CDR3 is 11 amino acids. CDR3 sequence reads: CASSGRGIVAF. The CDR3 nucleotides read TGTGCCAGCAGCGGGAGGGGGATCGTGGCTTTC.

V and J are TRBV7-9 and TRBJ1-5; unclear D gene. The CDR3 sequence is 14 residues long. Germline-derived CDR1 and CDR2 are SEHNR and FQNEAQ (reference sequence). The germline V and J ends were trimmed by 2 bases and 6 bases, with 11 bases remaining between them. This CDR3 reads CASSLTGYGQPQHF. The CDR3 DNA sequence: TGTGCCAGCAGCTTAACGGGATATGGTCAGCCCCAGCATTTT.

This clonotype has a count of ten or more. The chain combines TRBV20-1 with TRBJ2-5; the D gene is possibly TRBD1 (6 bases). The CDR3 runs 16 residues. Deletions cut 3 bases from V and 2 bases from J, with 19 bases between. Germline V CDR1 and CDR2: DFQATT, SNEGSKA (reference sequence). CDR3 loop: CSASPSTGLAQETQYF. DNA for the CDR3: TGCAGTGCTAGCCCCAGTACAGGGCTAGCTCAAGAGACCCAGTACTTC.

The sample holds a few counts of this clonotype. The chain joins TRBV5-1 to TRBJ2-7, with D maybe TRBD1 (5 bases). Trimming removed 4 bases at V and 2 bases at J, with 13 bases between. CDR1 and CDR2 from the germline V gene are SGHRS and YFSETQ. The CDR3 is made up of 14 amino acids. The CDR3 DNA reads as TGCGCCAGCAGCCTCCGACAGAGCGCCTACGAGCAGTACTTC. It yields the protein CASSLRQSAYEQYF.

This clonotype has at least ten counts. The chain uses TRBV10-3 and TRBJ1-1; the match to TRBD1 covers 8 bases. Germline values: CDR1 ENHRY, CDR2 SYGVKD. The V segment lost 5 bases and the J segment 1 base; nucleotides outside the gene matches: 3. This CDR3 region has 14 residues. The DNA for the CDR3 is TGTGCCATCAGTACCGGGACAGGGAACACTGAAGCTTTCTTT. It specifies CAISTGTGNTEAFF.

This clonotype was seen ten or more times. The chain is built from TRBV6-5 and TRBJ1-3; no definite D call. The CDR3 length is 13 residues. CDR1 is MNHEY, CDR2 SVGAGI, per germline. V was cut by 1 base and J by 4 bases, with 5 bases left in between. The CDR3 is CASSYLGGNTIYF. CDR3 sequence (DNA): TGTGCCAGCAGTTACTTAGGGGGAAACACCATATATTTT.

In this sample, this clonotype turned up a few times. J is TRBJ1-6 and V is TRBV5-6; D is undetermined. The CDR3 runs to 15 residues. V lost 0 bases, J lost 6 bases, and 10 bases lay in between. In germline, CDR1 is SGHDT, CDR2 YYEEEE. CDR3 sequence: CASSLVPGGNSPLHF. In nucleotides, the CDR3 is TGTGCCAGCAGCTTGGTGCCAGGCGGTAATTCACCCCTCCACTTT.

The chain combines TRBV7-3 with TRBJ1-4; D is unclear. The length of the CDR3 is 13 residues. Germline assignment: CDR1 SGHTA and CDR2 FQGTGA. V was trimmed by 4 bases and J by 7 bases, leaving 10 bases between them. CDR3 DNA: TGTGCCAGCAGCTCCGGGGTGGCTGAAAAACTGTTTTTT. It encodes CASSSGVAEKLFF.

This clonotype has ten or more counts. This chain uses TRBV7-9 with TRBJ2-2, with 11 bases that match TRBD2. Germline values: CDR1 SEHNR, CDR2 FQNEAQ (reference sequence). J gave up 6 bases and V 5 bases, and 5 bases lay outside the gene matches. The CDR3 is made up of 15 amino acids. CDR3 in amino acids: CASSPTSGTSGELFF. CDR3 DNA sequence: TGTGCCAGCAGCCCGACTAGCGGGACGTCCGGGGAGCTGTTTTTT.